Listed below are T cell receptor beta chains from one sample, sequenced in a study of shared clonotypes between healthy human individuals. The method was immunoSEQ multiplex PCR; TCRdb's version includes in-frame clones alone and lacks a portion of them. The sample shows about 2.2 million clones, 90% to 95% of them seen only once. Sequencing used naive CD8+ T cells from PBMCs. The origin of the receptors is a man aged 18 to 30 in good health. Some clones in this sample may be carry-over from other donors' samples. Both conserved end residues are part of each CDR3. Each record gives: CDR3 DNA, CDR3 protein, J gene, clone size, D gene, V gene. D genes are given only for firm matches. Some rows mark clone size as missing; the rest say once, few, many or name a class of expanded clone.

CDR3nt: TGTGCCAGCAGCAAACCCGGGGCCTACGAGCAGTACTTC
CDR3aa: CASSKPGAYEQYF
j_gene: TRBJ2-7
abundance: -
d_gene: -
v_gene: TRBV28

CDR3nt: TGTGCCAGCAGCGCGGGAACACCCGAGACCCAGTACTTC
CDR3aa: CASSAGTPETQYF
j_gene: TRBJ2-5
abundance: -
d_gene: -
v_gene: TRBV7-9

CDR3nt: TGTGCCAGCAGCCCAAGCCCCAACAACGAGCAGTATTTT
CDR3aa: CASSPSPNNEQYF
j_gene: TRBJ2-3
abundance: once
d_gene: -
v_gene: TRBV11-3

CDR3nt: TGTGCCAGCAGCCAAGAATGGCGGGATGTCAATGAGCAGTTCTTC
CDR3aa: CASSQEWRDVNEQFF
j_gene: TRBJ2-1
abundance: -
d_gene: -
v_gene: TRBV4-2

CDR3nt: TGTGCCAGCAGCGCACGGGCCCCTTACGAGCAGTACTTC
CDR3aa: CASSARAPYEQYF
j_gene: TRBJ2-7
abundance: -
d_gene: -
v_gene: TRBV5-6

CDR3nt: TGTGCCAGCAGCTCTGGGGGGCGCAATGAGCAGTTCTTC
CDR3aa: CASSSGGRNEQFF
j_gene: TRBJ2-1
abundance: few
d_gene: -
v_gene: TRBV5-6

CDR3nt: TGTGCCAGCAAACTAGCGGGAGGAGTCCCAGATACGCAGTATTTT
CDR3aa: CASKLAGGVPDTQYF
j_gene: TRBJ2-3
abundance: -
d_gene: TRBD2
v_gene: TRBV28

CDR3nt: TGTGCCAGCTCACCTGGGGCCTCAGAAGCTTTCTTT
CDR3aa: CASSPGASEAFF
j_gene: TRBJ1-1
abundance: -
d_gene: -
v_gene: TRBV18

CDR3nt: TGCGCCAGCAGTGAGTGGGGGCGGGAGCTCACAGATACGCAGTATTTT
CDR3aa: CASSEWGRELTDTQYF
j_gene: TRBJ2-3
abundance: once
d_gene: -
v_gene: TRBV10-2

CDR3nt: TGTGCCGCCTGGGGACAGGGACCCACAGATACGCAGTATTTT
CDR3aa: CAAWGQGPTDTQYF
j_gene: TRBJ2-3
abundance: -
d_gene: TRBD1
v_gene: TRBV10-3

CDR3nt: TGTGCCAGCACCCAGGAGGGGCTAGCGGTCTACGAGCAGTACTTC
CDR3aa: CASTQEGLAVYEQYF
j_gene: TRBJ2-7
abundance: -
d_gene: TRBD2
v_gene: TRBV11-2

CDR3nt: TGTGCCAGCAGTTTGCTGGGGGAGGAAAAACTGTTTTTT
CDR3aa: CASSLLGEEKLFF
j_gene: TRBJ1-4
abundance: -
d_gene: -
v_gene: TRBV27

CDR3nt: TGTGCCAGCAGCACGCGGGAGATCGGAACAGATACGCAGTATTTT
CDR3aa: CASSTREIGTDTQYF
j_gene: TRBJ2-3
abundance: once
d_gene: TRBD2
v_gene: TRBV11-3

CDR3nt: TGCGCCAGCAGTGAGTACAATGAGCAGTTCTTC
CDR3aa: CASSEYNEQFF
j_gene: TRBJ2-1
abundance: -
d_gene: -
v_gene: TRBV10-1

CDR3nt: TGTGCCAGCAGCTCAGGGACAGGGACCTACGAGCAGTACTTC
CDR3aa: CASSSGTGTYEQYF
j_gene: TRBJ2-7
abundance: once
d_gene: TRBD1
v_gene: TRBV7-6

CDR3nt: TGTGCCAGCAGCTTAAACCAGGAAGCTTTCTTT
CDR3aa: CASSLNQEAFF
j_gene: TRBJ1-1
abundance: -
d_gene: -
v_gene: TRBV7-8

CDR3nt: TGTGCCAGTAGTATGTGGGTGGAGAGCAATCAGCCCCAGCATTTT
CDR3aa: CASSMWVESNQPQHF
j_gene: TRBJ1-5
abundance: -
d_gene: -
v_gene: TRBV19

CDR3nt: TGTGCCAGCAGCCGTGCGGACCGCTACAATGAGCAGTTCTTC
CDR3aa: CASSRADRYNEQFF
j_gene: TRBJ2-1
abundance: -
d_gene: -
v_gene: TRBV14

CDR3nt: TGTGCCAGCAGTTTAGTCAGGGGGAGTCCTTTCTTT
CDR3aa: CASSLVRGSPFF
j_gene: TRBJ1-1
abundance: -
d_gene: TRBD1
v_gene: TRBV28

CDR3nt: TGCGCCAGCAGCTTGCAGGGGAACTATGGCTACACCTTC
CDR3aa: CASSLQGNYGYTF
j_gene: TRBJ1-2
abundance: -
d_gene: -
v_gene: TRBV5-1

CDR3nt: TGTGCCAGCAGCTCCGGGCCTGGGACGCATGCCGGGGAGCTGTTTTTT
CDR3aa: CASSSGPGTHAGELFF
j_gene: TRBJ2-2
abundance: -
d_gene: -
v_gene: TRBV5-6

CDR3nt: TGTGCCAGCAGCGTAGTCGGTAACACCGGGGAGCTGTTTTTT
CDR3aa: CASSVVGNTGELFF
j_gene: TRBJ2-2
abundance: -
d_gene: -
v_gene: TRBV9

CDR3nt: TGTGCCAGCAGAAGTCTCTTCTACGAGCAGTACTTC
CDR3aa: CASRSLFYEQYF
j_gene: TRBJ2-7
abundance: -
d_gene: -
v_gene: TRBV6-1

CDR3nt: TGTGCCAGCAGCTCTCTCCGGGACAGGCCGTTCTTC
CDR3aa: CASSSLRDRPFF
j_gene: TRBJ2-1
abundance: -
d_gene: TRBD1
v_gene: TRBV7-2

CDR3nt: TGTGCCGCCCGGGACACTGACTTCATGAACACTGAAGCTTTCTTT
CDR3aa: CAARDTDFMNTEAFF
j_gene: TRBJ1-1
abundance: few
d_gene: -
v_gene: TRBV10-3

CDR3nt: TGTGCCAGCAGTTTAACCCCCCTCGACAGGGGAAAATCACCCCTCCACTTT
CDR3aa: CASSLTPLDRGKSPLHF
j_gene: TRBJ1-6
abundance: -
d_gene: TRBD1
v_gene: TRBV27

CDR3nt: TGTGCCAGCAGTGAAGAACGCAGGGGGGACAATGAGCAGTTCTTC
CDR3aa: CASSEERRGDNEQFF
j_gene: TRBJ2-1
abundance: -
d_gene: -
v_gene: TRBV6-1

CDR3nt: TGTGCCAGCAGCTTAGTAGGGGACAATGAGCAGTTCTTC
CDR3aa: CASSLVGDNEQFF
j_gene: TRBJ2-1
abundance: -
d_gene: -
v_gene: TRBV7-2

CDR3nt: TGCAGCGTTTCCGCGTTCAATGAGCAGTTCTTC
CDR3aa: CSVSAFNEQFF
j_gene: TRBJ2-1
abundance: once
d_gene: -
v_gene: TRBV29-1

CDR3nt: TGCGCCAGCAGCTTTAGTGGACTGAGCAACAATGAGCAGTTCTTC
CDR3aa: CASSFSGLSNNEQFF
j_gene: TRBJ2-1
abundance: -
d_gene: -
v_gene: TRBV5-1

CDR3nt: TGTGCCAGCAGTTTTGGCGTCGGAAACTACGAGCAGTACTTC
CDR3aa: CASSFGVGNYEQYF
j_gene: TRBJ2-7
abundance: -
d_gene: -
v_gene: TRBV27

CDR3nt: TGTGCCAGCAGCTTACCCGAAGACACCCGGAACTCTGGAAACACCATATATTTT
CDR3aa: CASSLPEDTRNSGNTIYF
j_gene: TRBJ1-3
abundance: -
d_gene: -
v_gene: TRBV7-8

CDR3nt: TGTGCCAGCAGCCAAGGGTACGGGAGAAAATACGAGCAGTACTTC
CDR3aa: CASSQGYGRKYEQYF
j_gene: TRBJ2-7
abundance: -
d_gene: -
v_gene: TRBV14

CDR3nt: TGTGCCAGCAGCTCCTTCGGACTAGCGGGATATGAGACCCAGTACTTC
CDR3aa: CASSSFGLAGYETQYF
j_gene: TRBJ2-5
abundance: -
d_gene: TRBD2
v_gene: TRBV7-9

CDR3nt: TGCGCCAGCAGCCAAGGGACAGGGACCTCCTACGAGCAGTACTTC
CDR3aa: CASSQGTGTSYEQYF
j_gene: TRBJ2-7
abundance: -
d_gene: TRBD1
v_gene: TRBV4-1

CDR3nt: TGTGCCAGCAGCAAGGAGGGGGAAGGACGCTACGAGCAGTACTTC
CDR3aa: CASSKEGEGRYEQYF
j_gene: TRBJ2-7
abundance: -
d_gene: -
v_gene: TRBV9

CDR3nt: TGTGCCACCAGCAGAGTTAGGACAGCTCTATGCACCTTC
CDR3aa: CATSRVRTALCTF
j_gene: TRBJ1-2
abundance: -
d_gene: -
v_gene: TRBV15

CDR3nt: TGTGCCAGCAGTGTGTCCTCGACCTCTGGGGCCAACGTCCTGACTTTC
CDR3aa: CASSVSSTSGANVLTF
j_gene: TRBJ2-6
abundance: -
d_gene: -
v_gene: TRBV2

CDR3nt: TGCGCCAGCAGCTTGGCGACGCTTCAGGGAGAAGCTTTCTTT
CDR3aa: CASSLATLQGEAFF
j_gene: TRBJ1-1
abundance: -
d_gene: -
v_gene: TRBV5-1

CDR3nt: TGTGCCAGCAGCCCCTCCCGGGACAGGGGGCACGAGCAGTACTTC
CDR3aa: CASSPSRDRGHEQYF
j_gene: TRBJ2-7
abundance: -
d_gene: TRBD1
v_gene: TRBV9

CDR3nt: TGTGCCATCAAAGTAACGGGACAAGACACCGGGGAGCTGTTTTTT
CDR3aa: CAIKVTGQDTGELFF
j_gene: TRBJ2-2
abundance: -
d_gene: -
v_gene: TRBV10-3

CDR3nt: TGTGCCAGCAGCACAGGCTGGAACACTGAAGCTTTCTTT
CDR3aa: CASSTGWNTEAFF
j_gene: TRBJ1-1
abundance: few
d_gene: -
v_gene: TRBV28

CDR3nt: TGTGCCAGCAGCTTAGATCCTGAAGAGACCCAGTACTTC
CDR3aa: CASSLDPEETQYF
j_gene: TRBJ2-5
abundance: -
d_gene: -
v_gene: TRBV13

CDR3nt: TGTGCCAGCAGTTTATACTCAGAAGAGACCCAGTACTTC
CDR3aa: CASSLYSEETQYF
j_gene: TRBJ2-5
abundance: -
d_gene: -
v_gene: TRBV28

CDR3nt: TGCGCCAGCAGCCTGGCAGGGTACTACGAGCAGTACTTC
CDR3aa: CASSLAGYYEQYF
j_gene: TRBJ2-7
abundance: -
d_gene: -
v_gene: TRBV5-1

CDR3nt: TGTGCCAGCAGCTTGGGCAATCAGCCCCAGCATTTT
CDR3aa: CASSLGNQPQHF
j_gene: TRBJ1-5
abundance: few
d_gene: -
v_gene: TRBV5-6

CDR3nt: TGTGCCAGCAGTTCCTGGACAGGGGCTGCCGTGTCCCAAGAGACCCAGTACTTC
CDR3aa: CASSSWTGAAVSQETQYF
j_gene: TRBJ2-5
abundance: -
d_gene: TRBD1
v_gene: TRBV27

CDR3nt: TGTGCCAGTAGTATTTCCATGAACACTGAAGCTTTCTTT
CDR3aa: CASSISMNTEAFF
j_gene: TRBJ1-1
abundance: -
d_gene: -
v_gene: TRBV19

CDR3nt: TGTGCCAGCAGTTCACAGACAGGGGATGGCTACACCTTC
CDR3aa: CASSSQTGDGYTF
j_gene: TRBJ1-2
abundance: -
d_gene: TRBD1
v_gene: TRBV28

CDR3nt: TGTGCCAGCAGCTTGTCACAGTCCTACGAGCAGTACTTC
CDR3aa: CASSLSQSYEQYF
j_gene: TRBJ2-7
abundance: -
d_gene: -
v_gene: TRBV11-2